Below are 19 T cell receptor beta chains sequenced from a single sample in a study of CD4 and CD8 cells across lung adenocarcinoma regions. TCRdb reprocessed the PCR reads with MiXCR, giving one entry per CDR3 protein. The sample consists of about 25,000 distinct CDR3 sequences, 53% of them appearing once. Sequencing input: CD8+ T cells from the center of a lung tumor. These receptors all stem from a male donor with lung adenocarcinoma. The CD4 and CD8 labels of this study may be unreliable.

This clonotype is medium-sized by share. This chain links TRBV7-2 with TRBJ2-5, with 16 bases lining up with TRBD2. The closer fit of TRBJ2-7 to the DNA end suggests the J call may be wrong. The CDR3 consists of 17 residues. CDR1 is SGHTA, CDR2 FQGNSA, per germline. The CDR3 DNA sequence: TGTGCCAGCAGCTACGGGACTAGCGGGAGGGAGGGCTACGAGCAGTACTTC. The encoded protein is CASSYGTSGREGYEQYF.

This clonotype was recorded at least ten times. The rearrangement uses TRBV12-3 or TRBV12-4 and TRBJ1-2; D not resolved. V lost 7 bases and J lost 2, with 11 bases in between. The CDR3 runs 13 residues. The CDR3 DNA follows: TGTGCCAGCACCCTGGGTGGCAACTATGGCTACACCTTC. Its translation is CASTLGGNYGYTF.

This chain uses TRBV6-1 with TRBJ2-1, with D unresolved. The CDR3 length is 12 residues. Germline V gene lookup returns CDR1 MNHNS and CDR2 SASEGT. Trimming removed 5 bases from V and 3 bases from J, with 5 bases in between. CDR3 bases: TGTGCCAGCAGTCCTGACTACAATGAGCAGTTCTTC. Translating gives CASSPDYNEQFF.

Concerning this clonotype: One base away lies a much larger clone, so this may be a sequencing read error. The chain is built from TRBV6-1 and TRBJ2-1, with D possibly TRBD2 on 6 matching bases. Looked up from germline, CDR1 is MNHNS and CDR2 is SASEGT. CDR3 length equals 16 residues. V was shortened by 5 bases and J by 10 bases, with 24 bases between the two germline ends. The CDR3 reads CASSPPGIRGRYEQFF. In DNA form, the CDR3 reads TGTGCCAGCAGTCCCCCGGGGATCCGGGGGAGGTACGAGCAGTTCTTC.

In the case of this clonotype: A much more abundant neighbour one base away suggests this may be a read error. This sequence joins TRBV11-2 and TRBJ2-4, with 11 bases fitting TRBD2. V lost 4 bases and J lost 13; bases outside the gene matches: 21. Germline CDR1 SGHAT, CDR2 FQNNGV. The CDR3 has 18 residues. CDR3: CASSSFPTSGSVYNEQYF. The CDR3 DNA reads as TGTGCCAGCAGCTCATTCCCCACTAGCGGGAGCGTCTACAATGAGCAGTACTTC.

The chain recombines TRBV10-2 with TRBJ2-4, with 8 bases lining up with TRBD2. The end of the DNA aligns better with TRBJ2-3, so the J call may be wrong. This CDR3 is 14 amino acids long. Germline V CDR1 and CDR2: WSHSY, SAAADI. CDR3 protein: CRGWGSGAKNMQYF. CDR3 coding DNA: TGCCGCGGCTGGGGTAGCGGGGCCAAAAATATGCAGTATTTT.

This clonotype was picked up one time. The rearrangement uses TRBV6-1 and TRBJ2-2; D remains unclear. CDR3 length: 14 amino acids. Trimming left V 6 bases short and J 5 bases short, with 13 bases between. CDR1 is MNHNS, CDR2 SASEGT, per germline. The CDR3 protein is CASSRGPGTGELFF. CDR3 nucleotides: TGTGCCAGCAGCCGCGGACCTGGTACCGGGGAGCTGTTTTTT.

V is TRBV5-3 and J is TRBJ2-4, with D perhaps TRBD2 (6 bases). The DNA matches TRBJ2-3 better at its end, which makes the J call doubtful. TRBV5-3 qualifies as an ORF whose function is uncertain. The CDR3 has 15 amino acids. CDR3 nucleotides: TGTGCCAGAGGGACGGGGGTGAGAGGCAAAGACACTCAGTATTTT. This encodes CARGTGVRGKDTQYF.

This clonotype was detected ten times or more. J is TRBJ1-4 and V is TRBV7-6; 10 bases are shared with TRBD1. This CDR3 has 16 amino acids. Germline values: CDR1 SGHVS, CDR2 FNYEAQ. J was trimmed by 8 bases and V by 5 bases; bases with no gene match: 11. The CDR3 spells CASSRTGTGVQEKLFF. The CDR3 region has the DNA TGTGCCAGCAGCCGAACCGGGACAGGGGTTCAAGAAAAACTGTTTTTT.

This sequence joins TRBV6-1 and TRBJ2-1; 8 bases are shared with TRBD1. TRBJ2-7 matches the DNA end more closely, so the J call is doubtful. Germline CDR1 is MNHNS and CDR2 is SASEGT. CDR3 length equals 15 residues. The CDR3 bases are TGTGCCAGTACGGGGATGTCAGGGGGCCGCCTCGAGCAGTACTTC. This translates into CASTGMSGGRLEQYF.

The chain combines TRBV20-1 with TRBJ2-1, with TRBD2 identical over 12 bases. The ends lost 6 bases at V and 2 bases at J; junction bases unmatched: 8. The CDR3 length is 16 residues. CDR1 DFQATT and CDR2 SNEGSKA come from the germline V gene (reference sequence). This CDR3 reads CSAQRLAGDPYNEQFF. CDR3 bases: TGCAGTGCACAGAGACTAGCGGGAGACCCCTACAATGAGCAGTTCTTC.

At least ten counts were recorded for this clonotype. This sequence joins TRBV15 and TRBJ2-3; D possibly corresponds to TRBD2 (7 bases). Trimming took 0 bases from V and 6 from J, leaving 10 bases between them. This CDR3 spans 14 amino acids. Germline loops: CDR1 LNHNV, CDR2 YYDKDF (reference sequence). As DNA, the CDR3 is TGTGCCACCAGCAGAGAGGGGGGGGCCGATACGCAGTATTTT. This translates into CATSREGGADTQYF. Full variable domain (rest looked up from reference TRBV15 and TRBJ2-3): DAMVIQNPRYQVTQFGKPVTLSCSQTLNHNVMYWYQQKSSQAPKLLFHYYDKDFNNEADTPDNFQSRRPNTSFCFLDIRSPGLGDTAMYLCATSREGGADTQYFGPGTRLTVL.

The CDR3 DNA sequence: TGCAGTGCTAGAGATCCGGGACTTCAAGAGACCCAGTACTTC. Residues: CSARDPGLQETQYF. V is TRBV20-1 and J is TRBJ2-5, with D maybe TRBD2 (6 bases). CDR3 length: 14 amino acids. V was shortened by 0 bases and J by 2 bases, with 10 bases between the two germline ends. CDR1 and CDR2 (germline): DFQATT, SNEGSKA (reference sequence).

As regards this clonotype: Relative to the germline gene, one junction end is altered; a read error may explain this. This rearrangement joins TRBV10-2 to TRBJ2-3; 7 bases fit TRBD2. Germline CDR1 is WSHSY and CDR2 is SAAADI. This CDR3 spans 14 amino acids. CDR3 sequence: CRSREAGAKNTQYF. For the CDR3, the DNA is TGCCGCAGCAGGGAGGCGGGAGCCAAAAATACGCAGTACTTT.

As to this clonotype: At one boundary the junction diverges from the germline segment, which might be a read error. The chain is built from TRBV10-2 and TRBJ2-4, with TRBD2 matching over 9 bases. This CDR3 has 14 residues. The V gene's germline CDR1 is WSHSY and CDR2 SAAADI. The DNA of the CDR3 is TGCGCGGGGAGCGGGGGGCGTGCCAAAGACATCCAGTACTTC. Its translation is CAGSGGRAKDIQYF.

The chain couples TRBV27 to TRBJ1-2; TRBD1 aligns across 8 bases. With 3 bases clipped from V and 6 bases from J, the junction kept 3 bases outside the gene matches. Germline CDR1 MNHEY, CDR2 SMNVEV (reference sequence). The CDR3 is made up of 13 amino acids. CDR3 amino acids: CASSFTGGNGYTF. CDR3 coding DNA: TGTGCCAGCAGTTTTACAGGGGGAAATGGCTACACCTTC.

The chain links TRBV7-6 to TRBJ2-7; D is undetermined. V was clipped by 3 bases and J by 2 bases, with 11 bases between them. The CDR3 length is 14 residues. CDR1 and CDR2 from the germline V gene are SGHVS and FNYEAQ. As DNA, the CDR3 is TGTGCCAGCAGCTTCGGATTTCCCGCCTACGAGCAGTACTTC. Its protein is CASSFGFPAYEQYF.

The rearrangement links TRBV6-1 to TRBJ2-1; D is undetermined. The DNA end is a closer match to TRBJ2-5, so the J assignment may be wrong. The CDR3 is 14 residues long. Germline V gene data show CDR1 as MNHNS and CDR2 as SASEGT. CDR3 sequence (DNA): TGTGCCAGGCGCGAGGCCCGTGAAAAACACACCCAGTACTTC. This encodes CARREAREKHTQYF.

With respect to this clonotype: At one of its ends the junction is not consistent with the germline gene, which may arise from a read error. The gene calls are TRBV10-2 and TRBJ2-4; the match to TRBD2 covers 8 bases. This CDR3 contains 15 residues. Germline-derived CDR1 and CDR2 are WSHSY and SAAADI. CDR3 amino acids: CASSEGAGAKNTQYF. CDR3 in DNA: TGCGCCAGCAGTGAGGGAGCGGGAGCCAAAAACACGCAGTATTTC.